Sequencing of this T cell receptor beta chain was carried out in a study of blood T cell repertoires in COVID-19. Background on the study: Acute-phase and convalescent COVID-19 samples originated in the United States, Italy and Spain.

Original processing notes: Cell counts per sample came from amplifying reference gene primers. The data were produced by immunoSEQ multiplex PCR, yet TCRdb's version contains in-frame clones alone and is incomplete. V, J and clone size are those of that table, while D and trimming were read from the DNA. The sample carries about 110,000 clones, under 85% recorded once. Trimming cost V 5 bases and J 4 bases; bases outside gene matches: 7. Per the germline V gene, CDR1 is SNHLY and CDR2 is FYNNEI. This CDR3 spans 16 amino acids. The receptor was derived from a woman aged 70-85 years with acute or convalescent COVID-19. What was sequenced was peripheral blood. The chain couples TRBV2 to TRBJ2-3; 12 bases match TRBD2. The CDR3 sequence: CASSRLAGELADTQYF. The CDR3 DNA reads TGTGCCAGCAGTAGACTAGCGGGAGAACTTGCAGATACGCAGTATTTT. Drawing the rest from reference TRBV2 and TRBJ2-3, the complete variable domain is EPEVTQTPSHQVTQMGQEVILRCVPISNHLYFYWYRQILGQKVEFLVSFYNNEISEKSEIFDDQFSVERPDGSNFTLKIRSTKLEDSAMYFCASSRLAGELADTQYFGPGTRLTVL.